The present TCR beta chain was sequenced within a study of Graves' ophthalmopathy and Graves' hyperthyroidism. Beta-chain TCR CDR3 regions were amplified from RNA transcripts. Amplification began with first-round RT-PCR using HTBI primers, then second-round multiplex PCR was performed. TCRdb passed the multiplex PCR reads through MiXCR, listing each CDR3 protein once. The sample has 500,000 to 700,000 distinct CDR3 sequences, 20% to 25% seen once; the top ten hold more than 5.5%. Germline V gene lookup returns CDR1 SGHVS and CDR2 FQNEAQ. The CDR3 is made up of 15 amino acids. V lost 0 bases to trimming and J lost 5 bases, with 11 bases between them. The authors used Ficoll-Paque density gradient centrifugation to separate PBMCs. The input was approximately 10 ml of fresh peripheral blood. This clonotype was counted at least ten times.

This clonotype was obtained from a woman between 18 and 30 years old with stable Graves' hyperthyroidism. Some clones in this sample may be carry-over from other donors' samples. V usage is TRBV7-8 and J usage is TRBJ1-5; D is undetermined. Specimen: peripheral blood. The CDR3, as DNA: TGTGCCAGCAGCTTAGCTCGGGGTAACTATCAGCCCCAGCATTTT. This sequence encodes CASSLARGNYQPQHF. The full variable domain, completed using reference TRBV7-8 and TRBJ1-5, is GAGVSQSPRYKVAKRGQDVALRCDPISGHVSLFWYQQALGQGPEFLTYFQNEAQLDKSGLPSDRFFAERPEGSVSTLKIQRTQQEDSAVYLCASSLARGNYQPQHFGDGTRLSIL.